This TCR beta chain was obtained from a study of OX40 agonist ivuxolimab in advanced cancers. Study conclusions and caveats: Antigen specificity of clonally expanded peripheral T cells was not established.

The protocol was immunoSEQ multiplex PCR, while the TCRdb copy is restricted to in-frame clones and leaves out a portion. This sample yields fewer than 70,000 clones, of which roughly 80% are seen a single time; 2.5% to 4% belongs to the top ten. This CDR3 has 14 amino acids. From germline, CDR1 is SGDLS and CDR2 YYNGEE. V lost 3 bases, J lost 2 bases, and 11 bases lay in between. A word on this clone: Its antigen is as yet unknown.

This TCR came from an adult with an advanced solid tumor such as melanoma, head and neck, liver or kidney cancer. The sample was CD4+ or CD8+ T cells sorted from blood, taken in a trial of the OX40 agonist ivuxolimab. The chain has TRBV9 and TRBJ1-1; D gene ambiguous. CDR3 in DNA: TGTGCCAGCAGCGCCCTAGGCAGAAACACTGAAGCTTTCTTT. Its protein product is CASSALGRNTEAFF.